This is a list of T cell receptor beta chains from one sample in a study of blood T cell repertoires in COVID-19. TCRdb's copy holds only in-frame clones and misses some; the assay was immunoSEQ multiplex PCR. The sample lists under 200,000 clones; about 74% were seen once. Sequencing used peripheral blood. The receptor source for this set is a woman aged 80 or over with acute or convalescent COVID-19. The CDR3 runs from the conserved cysteine through the conserved F or W. Fields, in order: J gene, D gene, V gene, clone size, CDR3 DNA, CDR3 protein. A D gene is named only where the DNA matches it firmly. For some rows the clone size is stated as once, few or many, or as a class when expanded; others skip it.

TRBJ1-1,TRBD1,TRBV27,NA,TGTGCCAGCAGTATTCTAGGACAGGTTCAAACTGAAGCTTTCTTT,CASSILGQVQTEAFF
TRBJ2-5,TRBD2,TRBV18,NA,TGTGCCAGCTCGCCCCTAGCGGGAGGGCAAGAGACCCAGTACTTC,CASSPLAGGQETQYF
TRBJ2-3,TRBD2,TRBV7-2,once,TGTGCCAGCAGCTTAGAAGGGCGGGAGGCAGGGATAGCGCAGTATTTT,CASSLEGREAGIAQYF
TRBJ1-2,TRBD1,TRBV5-4,NA,TGTGCCAGCAGCACGGACAGGGGCATAGGGGGCTACACCTTC,CASSTDRGIGGYTF
TRBJ2-5,NA,TRBV10-2,NA,TGCGCCACCGGGCGGGACAGACAAGAGACCCAGTACTTC,CATGRDRQETQYF
TRBJ2-2,NA,TRBV4-2,NA,TGTGCCAGCAGCCAAAGGTCCTCGGGTCGGGACACCGGGGAGCTGTTTTTT,CASSQRSSGRDTGELFF
TRBJ2-3,NA,TRBV5-1,NA,TGCGCCAGCAGCGACGGGAGCCCCGATACGCAGTATTTT,CASSDGSPDTQYF
TRBJ2-2,NA,TRBV19,NA,TGTGCCAGTCGCGGGACAGCGAACACCGGGGAGCTGTTTTTT,CASRGTANTGELFF
TRBJ2-7,NA,TRBV5-4,NA,TGTGCCAGCAGCTTATCACAGGGGGGGGCCTACGAGCAGTACTTC,CASSLSQGGAYEQYF
TRBJ1-5,NA,TRBV10-1,NA,TGCGCCAGCAGTGAGAACACATTGCCCCAGCATTTT,CASSENTLPQHF
TRBJ2-1,NA,TRBV6-5,NA,TGTGCCAGCAGGCCGGAGGGAGGAGGCCCCGATGAGCAGTTCTTC,CASRPEGGGPDEQFF
TRBJ2-3,NA,TRBV7-9,NA,TGTGCCAGCAGCCCGCAACAAGATACGCAGTATTTT,CASSPQQDTQYF
TRBJ2-3,NA,TRBV9,NA,TGTGCCAGCAGCGTAGGTGCGATCGCTGGCACAGATACGCAGTATTTT,CASSVGAIAGTDTQYF
TRBJ2-1,TRBD2,TRBV11-3,NA,TGTGCCAGCAGCTTAGATTTTGGACTAGCGGGTTTCAATGAGCAGTTCTTC,CASSLDFGLAGFNEQFF
TRBJ2-3,NA,TRBV5-6,NA,TGTGCCAGCAGCCAGGGAGGCCCCACAGATACGCAGTATTTT,CASSQGGPTDTQYF
TRBJ2-5,NA,TRBV19,NA,TGTGCCAGTAGTCCCCGGCGGGAGACCCAGTACTTC,CASSPRRETQYF
TRBJ1-5,NA,TRBV6-5,NA,TGTGCCAGCAGTTACTCGGGAGACCTGGGTCAGCCCCAGCATTTT,CASSYSGDLGQPQHF
TRBJ1-2,TRBD1,TRBV27,NA,TGTGCCAGCAGTTTTATCGGACAGGCCACCTACACCTTC,CASSFIGQATYTF
TRBJ2-5,TRBD1,TRBV3-1/TRBV3-2,NA,TGTGCCAGCAGCCCCCACGGGAGACAGGGGGTCCAAGAGACCCAGTACTTC,CASSPHGRQGVQETQYF
TRBJ1-1,NA,TRBV5-1,NA,TGCGCCAGCAGCTTGTTCTCGGGGATGAACACTGAAGCTTTCTTT,CASSLFSGMNTEAFF
TRBJ2-3,NA,TRBV24-1,NA,TGTGCCACCAGCGACAGGTTTCAAGGAGCAGATACGCAGTATTTT,CATSDRFQGADTQYF
TRBJ2-5,NA,TRBV18,few,TGTGCCAGCTCACCCCCGGGACACCTACAAGAGACCCAGTACTTC,CASSPPGHLQETQYF
TRBJ1-1,NA,TRBV30,few,TGTGCCTGGAGTCCGACTTTTTCGGACACTGAAGCTTTCTTT,CAWSPTFSDTEAFF
TRBJ1-1,TRBD1,TRBV19,NA,TGTGCCAGTAGGAACAGGGGCACTGAAGCTTTCTTT,CASRNRGTEAFF
TRBJ1-3,NA,TRBV3-1/TRBV3-2,NA,TGTGCCAGCAGCCAAGATCTCGTCCCTGGAAACACCATATATTTT,CASSQDLVPGNTIYF
TRBJ2-7,NA,TRBV27,NA,TGTGCCAGCAGTTTCCATAGCTCCTACGAGCAGTACTTC,CASSFHSSYEQYF
TRBJ1-5,TRBD1,TRBV16,NA,TGTGCCAGCAGCCATCGGACAGGGAATAGCAATCAGCCCCAGCATTTT,CASSHRTGNSNQPQHF
TRBJ2-5,NA,TRBV5-1,NA,TGCGCCAGCAGCTCCGGCTGGTCGGGGGTTGAAGAGACCCAGTACTTC,CASSSGWSGVEETQYF
TRBJ2-1,TRBD2,TRBV27,NA,TGTGCCAGCAGTTTCGAGGGACTAGCGGCCCTCAATGAGCAGTTCTTC,CASSFEGLAALNEQFF
TRBJ2-5,TRBD2,TRBV5-1,few,TGCGCCAGCAGCTTGGATCCCCTAGCGGGAGTAGGAGAGACCCAGTACTTC,CASSLDPLAGVGETQYF
TRBJ1-1,NA,TRBV7-2,few,TGTGCCAGCAGCTTAGAACGGGGATACACTGAAGCTTTCTTT,CASSLERGYTEAFF
TRBJ2-1,TRBD2,TRBV7-2,NA,TGTGCCAGCAGCTTGCTAGCGGGAGGGCCTCATGAGCAGTTCTTC,CASSLLAGGPHEQFF